The entry that follows covers one T cell receptor (beta chain) sequence. Method: immunoSEQ multiplex PCR; TCRdb's copy keeps in-frame clones and lacks some. The profile shows over 75,000 clones, 60% to 80% of them singletons. The V segment lost 6 bases and the J segment 7 bases; nucleotides outside the gene matches: 7. Germline V gene data show CDR1 as SNHLY and CDR2 as FYNNEI. The CDR3 contains 15 residues. The data were obtained in a study of cytotoxic CD8 clonotypes in ibrutinib-treated CLL. Sequenced material: PBMCs, taken after 12 months of ibrutinib treatment. The genes are TRBV2 and TRBJ1-6; 9 bases agree with TRBD1. The receptor's source is a human donor with chronic lymphocytic leukemia. This CDR3 reads CASSLTGQGNSPLHF. The DNA for the CDR3 is TGTGCCAGCAGCCTAACGGGACAGGGAAATTCACCCCTCCACTTT.